This entry concerns a single T cell receptor (beta chain). This sample was included in a study of blood T cell repertoires in COVID-19. Overall study: Samples representing acute and convalescent COVID-19 were sourced from the United States, Italy and Spain. Sources were T cells, B-cell-depleted T cells, or PBMCs; the material itself was cDNA or gDNA.

In the study's own analysis: Amplification of reference gene primers provided the estimated nucleated cell counts. Measured with immunoSEQ multiplex PCR; TCRdb has only the in-frame clones, and not every one. The DNA was the basis for D and trimming; V, J and clone size are from that table. The table includes approximately 170,000 clones, 80% to 90% detected once. Germline CDR1 reads SGHAT; CDR2 reads FQNNGV. The ends lost 1 base at V and 4 bases at J; junction bases unmatched: 5. The CDR3 consists of 16 residues. The sequenced sample was peripheral blood. This TCR derives from a woman aged 70-85 years who had recovered from COVID-19. This chain connects TRBV11-2 to TRBJ2-1, with TRBD2 matching over 9 bases. CDR3 amino acids: CASSLGRGRAYNEQFF. The CDR3 nucleotides are TGTGCCAGCAGCTTAGGGCGCGGGAGGGCGTACAATGAGCAGTTCTTC.